The 17 T cell receptor beta chains below come from one sample, sequenced in a study of identical twins. TCRdb itself ran the 5' RACE reads through MiXCR, one entry per CDR3 protein. This table holds approximately 600,000 distinct CDR3 sequences, about 7.1% found once. These data were likewise used in another study, on yellow fever vaccine responses in identical twins.

The sequencing sample was made of PBMCs. These receptors were collected from a woman younger than 35 in good health.

The chain uses TRBV28 and TRBJ2-7; possibly TRBD2 for D (5 bases). This CDR3 is 13 amino acids long. V shed 2 bases and J shed 9 bases, with 14 bases lying between them. Germline-derived CDR1 and CDR2 are MDHEN and SYDVKM. The CDR3 coding sequence is TGTGCCAGCAGTTTAGAGGGCGTCCTATGGCAGTACTTC. Translation: CASSLEGVLWQYF.

This clonotype was picked up many times. This sequence joins TRBV2 and TRBJ2-1; 12 positions agree with TRBD2. CDR1 and CDR2 from the germline V gene are SNHLY and FYNNEI. The junction had 6 bases not matched to a gene; V was cut back by 2 bases and J by 7 bases. The CDR3 has 16 amino acids. CDR3 bases: TGTGCCAGCAGTGAAAGGACTAGCGGGATAGGTAATGAGCAGTTCTTC. Its translation is CASSERTSGIGNEQFF. Full variable domain (remainder filled in from reference TRBV2 and TRBJ2-1): EPEVTQTPSHQVTQMGQEVILRCVPISNHLYFYWYRQILGQKVEFLVSFYNNEISEKSEIFDDQFSVERPDGSNFTLKIRSTKLEDSAMYFCASSERTSGIGNEQFFGPGTRLTVL.

This clonotype was observed at least ten times. The chain uses TRBV7-2 and TRBJ2-7; D not resolved. The CDR3 loop spans 15 amino acids. V lost 5 bases and J 3 bases, leaving 17 bases between the germline ends. CDR1 is SGHTA, CDR2 FQGNSA, per germline. The CDR3 bases are TGTGCCAGCAGCCCCATCCCCGACACCAACTACGAGCAGTACTTC. This gives the protein CASSPIPDTNYEQYF.

This clonotype was seen repeatedly, ten times or more. The chain employs TRBV24-1 and TRBJ1-5, with D possibly TRBD1 on 6 matching bases. Trimming removed 5 bases from V and 3 bases from J, with 10 bases in between. This CDR3 has 14 residues. Germline CDR1 reads KGHDR; CDR2 reads SFDVKD. In DNA form, the CDR3 reads TGTGCCACCAGTGCTTCAGGGGTCAATCAGCCCCAGCATTTT. It specifies CATSASGVNQPQHF.

The CDR3 bases are TGTGCCACCAGCAGGGATTACACAGATACGCAGTATTTT. Amino acid sequence: CATSRDYTDTQYF. J is TRBJ2-3 and V is TRBV15, with no clear D. Germline V CDR1 and CDR2: LNHNV, YYDKDF (reference sequence). Trimming left V 3 bases short and J 2 bases short, with 6 bases between. This CDR3 is built from 13 residues.

This clonotype was recorded a few times. This chain uses TRBV24-1 with TRBJ2-1, with D perhaps TRBD1 or TRBD2 (5 bases each). This CDR3 region has 14 residues. CDR1 is KGHDR, CDR2 SFDVKD, per germline. Trimming took off 4 bases at V and 10 bases at J, with 16 bases between the two ends. The CDR3: CATSDHNSGTEQFF. The CDR3 DNA reads as TGTGCCACCAGTGACCATAACTCCGGGACGGAGCAGTTCTTC.

This clonotype was counted only a few times. The chain links TRBV2 to TRBJ1-5; no clear D gene. V gave up 4 bases and J gave up 0 bases, with 13 bases separating them. CDR3 length: 16 residues. Germline CDR1 SNHLY, CDR2 FYNNEI. The CDR3 DNA sequence: TGTGCCAGCAGTGCATTTCGAGGGTATAGCAATCAGCCCCAGCATTTT. Amino acid sequence: CASSAFRGYSNQPQHF.

The chain joins TRBV28 to TRBJ2-1; TRBD2 agrees at 16 bases. Germline CDR1 and CDR2: MDHEN and SYDVKM. The CDR3 consists of 18 residues. The junction had 8 bases not matched to a gene; V was cut back by 9 bases and J by 0 bases. The CDR3 bases are TGTGCCAGTCGGGGGACTAGCGGGGGGGACAGCTCCTACAATGAGCAGTTCTTC. This translates into CASRGTSGGDSSYNEQFF.

This clonotype was seen a handful of times. The chain carries TRBV28 and TRBJ1-1, with D unresolved. Per the germline V gene, CDR1 is MDHEN and CDR2 is SYDVKM. The CDR3 is 14 residues long. Trimming removed 3 bases at V and 1 base at J, with 9 bases between. DNA for the CDR3: TGTGCCAGCAGTTTCCGGCCAGGGAACACTGAAGCTTTCTTT. Translation: CASSFRPGNTEAFF.

This clonotype was counted ten times or more. The V call is TRBV4-2, the J call TRBJ2-3; D is possibly TRBD2 (5 bases). Germline-derived CDR1 and CDR2 are LGHNA and YNFKEQ. V shed 0 bases and J shed 3 bases, with 19 bases lying between them. CDR3 size: 18 residues. CDR3 loop: CASSQDLPSQKSTDTQYF. CDR3 in DNA: TGTGCCAGCAGCCAAGATTTGCCTAGCCAAAAGTCGACAGATACGCAGTATTTT.

This clonotype has a handful of counts. The chain combines TRBV2 with TRBJ2-1, with 7 bases identical to TRBD2. The V gene end was trimmed by 6 bases and the J gene end by 4 bases; junction bases not matched to a gene: 9. The CDR3 loop spans 15 amino acids. Germline V gene data show CDR1 as SNHLY and CDR2 as FYNNEI. The CDR3 sequence: CASSKTAGGYNEQFF. The CDR3 coding sequence is TGTGCCAGCAGCAAAACCGCCGGGGGGTACAATGAGCAGTTCTTC.

There are many counts of this clonotype. CDR3 sequence reads: CSSQAGGTTDTQYF. The CDR3 DNA sequence: TGCAGCTCGCAAGCGGGGGGGACCACAGATACGCAGTATTTT. V gene TRBV29-1 combines with J gene TRBJ2-3; 10 positions match TRBD2. With V trimmed by 8 bases and J by 2 bases, 7 bases remained unmatched. CDR1 and CDR2 (germline): SQVTM, ANQGSEA. This CDR3 is 14 amino acids long.

This clonotype was recorded at least ten times. This chain uses TRBV6-1 with TRBJ1-2; D possibly corresponds to TRBD1 (5 bases). Germline V lookup: CDR1 MNHNS, CDR2 SASEGT. V shed 5 bases and J shed 5 bases, with 15 bases lying between them. CDR3 length: 14 amino acids. The CDR3 spells CASSPGAARYGYTF. The DNA of the CDR3 is TGTGCCAGCAGTCCTGGGGCCGCTCGTTATGGCTACACCTTC.

The chain joins TRBV6-5 to TRBJ2-7; TRBD1 matches at 8 bases. V trimming: 7 bases; J trimming: 2 bases; junction bases outside the gene matches: 7. CDR3 length: 14 amino acids. CDR1 MNHEY and CDR2 SVGAGI come from the germline V gene. The CDR3 nucleotides read TGTGCCAGCACTTCCCGGGACAGGACCTACGAGCAGTACTTC. It is translated as CASTSRDRTYEQYF.

Many counts were recorded for this clonotype. V usage is TRBV29-1 and J usage is TRBJ2-5; tentatively, D is TRBD2 (6 bases). This CDR3 has 11 residues. Per the germline V gene, CDR1 is SQVTM and CDR2 is ANQGSEA. Trimming shortened V by 7 bases and J by 4 bases, and 10 bases separated the two germline ends. Here the CDR3 DNA reads TGCAGCGCACTGGGGGGAGAGACCCAGTACTTC. Its protein product is CSALGGETQYF.

This clonotype was seen more than once but under ten times. Here the CDR3 reads CSARVPGGAGAFF. As DNA, the CDR3 is TGCAGTGCTAGAGTACCCGGGGGCGCAGGAGCTTTCTTT. This sequence joins TRBV20-1 and TRBJ1-1; maybe TRBD1 (6 bases). V was trimmed by 1 base and J by 10 bases, leaving 16 bases between them. The germline CDR1 and CDR2 sequences are DFQATT and SNEGSKA (reference sequence). This CDR3 has 13 residues.

This clonotype has a count of ten or more. The V gene is TRBV3-1, the J gene TRBJ2-1; 9 bases line up with TRBD2. The germline CDR1 and CDR2 sequences are LGHDT and YNNKEL (reference sequence). V shed 4 bases, J shed 4 bases, and the junction held 8 bases outside the gene matches. The CDR3 has 16 residues. The CDR3 DNA reads TGTGCCAGCAGCCGCCAGACTAGCGGAAGGTACAATGAGCAGTTCTTC. This sequence encodes CASSRQTSGRYNEQFF.